This T cell receptor beta chain is drawn from a study of cytomegalovirus exposure and HLA in healthy donors. Trimming at V came to 4 bases and at J to 6 bases, leaving 6 bases not matched to a gene. Germline V gene sequence: CDR1 MNHEY, CDR2 SMNVEV (reference sequence). This CDR3 contains 14 residues. PCR amplification relied on 60 Vbeta primers (plus 13 Jbeta primers). The data were produced by immunoSEQ multiplex PCR, yet TCRdb's version contains in-frame clones alone and is incomplete. In the table there are about 83,000 clones, around three quarters of which are singletons. The clonotype was recovered from a man in his fifties or sixties in good health and CMV-seronegative. The sample comprised PBMCs. The genes are TRBV27 and TRBJ1-5; 7 bases align to TRBD1. The CDR3 sequence is CASSSSAGGQPQHF. CDR3 sequence (DNA): TGTGCCAGCAGTTCTTCCGCAGGGGGTCAGCCCCAGCATTTT.